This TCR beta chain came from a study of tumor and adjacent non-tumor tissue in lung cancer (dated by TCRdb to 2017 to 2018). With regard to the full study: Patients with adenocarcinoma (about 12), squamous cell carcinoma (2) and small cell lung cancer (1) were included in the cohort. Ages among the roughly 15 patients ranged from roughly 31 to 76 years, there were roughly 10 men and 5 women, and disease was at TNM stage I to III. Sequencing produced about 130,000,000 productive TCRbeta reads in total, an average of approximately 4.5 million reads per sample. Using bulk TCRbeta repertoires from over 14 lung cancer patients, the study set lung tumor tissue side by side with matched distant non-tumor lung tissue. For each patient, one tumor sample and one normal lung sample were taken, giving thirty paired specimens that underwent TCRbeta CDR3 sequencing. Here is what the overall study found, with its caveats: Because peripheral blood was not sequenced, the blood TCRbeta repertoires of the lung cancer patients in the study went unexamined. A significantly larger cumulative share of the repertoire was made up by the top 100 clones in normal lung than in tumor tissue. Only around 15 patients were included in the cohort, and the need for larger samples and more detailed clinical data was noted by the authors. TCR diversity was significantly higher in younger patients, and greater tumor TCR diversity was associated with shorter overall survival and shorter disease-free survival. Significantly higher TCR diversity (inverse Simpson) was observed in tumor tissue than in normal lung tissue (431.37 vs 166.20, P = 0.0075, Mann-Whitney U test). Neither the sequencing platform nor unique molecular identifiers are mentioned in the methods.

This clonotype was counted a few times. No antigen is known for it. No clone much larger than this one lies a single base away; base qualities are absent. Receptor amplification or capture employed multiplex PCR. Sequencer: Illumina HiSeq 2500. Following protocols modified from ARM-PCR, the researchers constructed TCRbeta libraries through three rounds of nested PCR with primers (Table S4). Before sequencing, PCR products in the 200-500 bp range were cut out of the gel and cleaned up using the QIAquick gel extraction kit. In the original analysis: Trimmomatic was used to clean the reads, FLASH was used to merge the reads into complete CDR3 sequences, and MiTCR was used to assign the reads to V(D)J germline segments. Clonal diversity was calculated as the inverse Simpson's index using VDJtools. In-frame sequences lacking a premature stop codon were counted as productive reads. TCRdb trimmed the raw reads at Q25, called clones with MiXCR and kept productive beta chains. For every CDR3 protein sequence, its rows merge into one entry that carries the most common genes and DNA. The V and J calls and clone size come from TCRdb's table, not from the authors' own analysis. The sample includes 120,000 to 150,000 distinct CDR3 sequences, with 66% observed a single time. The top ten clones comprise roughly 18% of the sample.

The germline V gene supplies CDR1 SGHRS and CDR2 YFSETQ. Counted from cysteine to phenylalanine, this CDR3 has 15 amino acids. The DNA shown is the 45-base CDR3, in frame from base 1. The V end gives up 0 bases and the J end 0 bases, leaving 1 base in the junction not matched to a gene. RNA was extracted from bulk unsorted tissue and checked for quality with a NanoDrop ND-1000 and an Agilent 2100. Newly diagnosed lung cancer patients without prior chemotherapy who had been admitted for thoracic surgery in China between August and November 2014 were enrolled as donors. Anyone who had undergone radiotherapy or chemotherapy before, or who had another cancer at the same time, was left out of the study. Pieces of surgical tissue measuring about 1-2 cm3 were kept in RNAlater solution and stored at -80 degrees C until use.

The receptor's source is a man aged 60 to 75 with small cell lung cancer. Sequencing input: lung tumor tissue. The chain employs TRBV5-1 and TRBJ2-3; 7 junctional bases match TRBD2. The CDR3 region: CASSLGLASTDTQYF. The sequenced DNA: TGCGCCAGCAGCTTGGGACTAGCTAGCACAGATACGCAGTATTTT. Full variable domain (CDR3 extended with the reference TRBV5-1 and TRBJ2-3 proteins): KAGVTQTPRYLIKTRGQQVTLSCSPISGHRSVSWYQQTPGQGLQFLFEYFSETQRNKGNFPGRFSGRQFSNSRSEMNVSTLELGDSALYLCASSLGLASTDTQYFGPGTRLTVL.